What follows are 27 T cell receptor beta chains derived from one specimen sequenced in a study of cytomegalovirus exposure and HLA in healthy donors. Some clones are missing from TCRdb's copy, which holds only in-frame ones; the method was immunoSEQ multiplex PCR. This table has 300,000 to 400,000 clones, 75% to 90% appearing once. Sequenced sample: PBMCs. The receptors were sampled from a woman aged 18-29 years in good health and CMV-seronegative.

The chain joins TRBV30 to TRBJ2-1, with D possibly matching TRBD2 (6 bases). Germline V gene data show CDR1 as GTSNPN and CDR2 as SVGIG (reference sequence). V dropped 1 base and J dropped 0 bases, with 13 bases sitting between them. This CDR3 has 16 amino acids. CDR3 nucleotides: TGTGCCTGGAGTGGAGGGGACTCTTACTCCTACAATGAGCAGTTCTTC. Its protein is CAWSGGDSYSYNEQFF. Full variable domain (rest looked up from reference TRBV30 and TRBJ2-1): SQTIHQWPATLVQPVGSPLSLECTVEGTSNPNLYWYRQAAGRGLQLLFYSVGIGQISSEVPQNLSASRPQDRQFILSSKKLLLSDSGFYLCAWSGGDSYSYNEQFFGPGTRLTVL.

This chain links TRBV7-9 with TRBJ2-5, with TRBD2 as a possible D gene (6 bases). Trimming took 8 bases from V and 5 from J, leaving 24 bases between them. The CDR3 is 16 residues long. Germline CDR1 SEHNR, CDR2 FQNEAQ (reference sequence). Here the CDR3 reads CASLLPAPGDGETQYF. DNA for the CDR3: TGTGCCAGCCTTCTCCCTGCCCCGGGAGACGGGGAGACCCAGTACTTC.

The V and J genes are TRBV7-6 and TRBJ1-4, with D possibly matching TRBD1 (5 bases). Germline-derived CDR1 and CDR2 are SGHVS and FNYEAQ. V was cut by 5 bases and J by 0 bases, with 7 bases left in between. The CDR3 loop spans 14 amino acids. The CDR3 nucleotides read TGTGCCAGCAGCCGGACACCAACTAATGAAAAACTGTTTTTT. As protein: CASSRTPTNEKLFF.

This clone was seen only a few times. The chain uses TRBV19 and TRBJ2-2; D not resolved. Trimming took off 9 bases at V and 8 bases at J, with 7 bases between the two ends. Germline CDR1 and CDR2: LNHDA and SQIVND (reference sequence). The CDR3 is made up of 10 amino acids. Written as DNA, the CDR3 is TGTGCCAGCGGTCCGGGGGAGCTGTTTTTT. Translation gives CASGPGELFF.

This sequence joins TRBV5-4 and TRBJ1-2; 10 positions match TRBD1. This CDR3 comprises 15 residues. V shed 5 bases and J 4 bases; nucleotides not matched to a gene: 8. Germline V gene sequence: CDR1 SGHNT, CDR2 YYREEE (reference sequence). This CDR3 reads CASRYGTGASYGYTF. CDR3 bases: TGTGCCAGCAGATACGGGACAGGGGCCTCCTATGGCTACACCTTC.

This chain links TRBV7-9 with TRBJ2-5, with 7 bases matching TRBD2. The germline V gene has CDR1 SEHNR and CDR2 FQNEAQ (reference sequence). The length of the CDR3 is 18 residues. Trimming at V came to 1 base and at J to 4 bases, leaving 15 bases not matched to a gene. As DNA, the CDR3 is TGTGCCAGCAGCTTAGGGTTTGGGAGACTAGCAACGTTAGAGACCCAGTACTTC. This codes for CASSLGFGRLATLETQYF. Variable domain in full (rest from reference TRBV7-9 and TRBJ2-5): DTGVSQNPRHKITKRGQNVTFRCDPISEHNRLYWYRQTLGQGPEFLTYFQNEAQLEKSRLLSDRFSAERPKGSFSTLEIQRTEQGDSAMYLCASSLGFGRLATLETQYFGPGTRLLVL.

The sample holds one count of this clone. The chain uses TRBV9 and TRBJ2-2; 9 bases are a match to TRBD2. Trimming took 4 bases from V and 3 from J; bases not matched to a gene: 7. The CDR3 has 16 residues. CDR1 is SGDLS and CDR2 is YYNGEE in the germline V gene. The CDR3 here is CASSPRLAAYTGELFF. CDR3 DNA: TGTGCCAGCAGCCCTCGACTAGCGGCCTACACCGGGGAGCTGTTTTTT.

The chain is built from TRBV27 and TRBJ1-2; 8 bases agree with TRBD1. Unmatched junction bases numbered 7, after V lost 6 bases and J lost 7 bases. Per the germline V gene, CDR1 is MNHEY and CDR2 is SMNVEV (reference sequence). This CDR3 comprises 13 residues. The CDR3 reads CASSPDRVAGYTF. CDR3 DNA sequence: TGTGCCAGCAGCCCGGACAGGGTGGCTGGCTACACCTTC.

The rearrangement uses TRBV25-1 and TRBJ2-6; maybe TRBD2 (7 bases). Trimming left V 3 bases short and J 4 bases short, with 16 bases between. CDR1 is MGHDK, CDR2 SYGVNS, per germline. The CDR3 runs 17 residues. CDR3 amino acids: CASSDQKGGDGANVLTF. CDR3 nucleotide sequence: TGTGCCAGCAGTGATCAAAAGGGGGGGGACGGGGCCAACGTCCTGACTTTC.

V and J are TRBV6-5 and TRBJ2-4; 10 bases fit TRBD1. The CDR3 spans 16 residues. Germline-derived CDR1 and CDR2 are MNHEY and SVGAGI. Trimming at V came to 0 bases and at J to 6 bases, leaving 5 bases not matched to a gene. CDR3 amino acids: CASSYSSRQGANIQYF. CDR3 in DNA: TGTGCCAGCAGTTACTCGTCAAGACAGGGGGCAAACATTCAGTACTTC.

This sequence joins TRBV4-2 and TRBJ2-7; 10 positions agree with TRBD2. V dropped 0 bases and J dropped 5; count of bases not matched to a gene: 7. There are 16 residues in the CDR3. CDR1 is LGHNA, CDR2 YNFKEQ, per germline. Here the CDR3 DNA reads TGTGCCAGCAGCCAAGACGCGGGTAGCGGGGGGAACGAGCAGTACTTC. It specifies CASSQDAGSGGNEQYF.

The rearrangement joins TRBV6-5 to TRBJ1-5; maybe TRBD1 (6 bases). Germline CDR1 and CDR2: MNHEY and SVGAGI. Trimming left V 0 bases short and J 7 bases short, with 16 bases between. The CDR3 runs 16 residues. Here the CDR3 reads CASSYSRLQGNQPQHF. The CDR3 bases are TGTGCCAGCAGTTACTCGAGACTCCAGGGGAACCAGCCCCAGCATTTT.

The rearrangement joins TRBV30 to TRBJ1-1, with D possibly being TRBD1 (6 bases). The CDR3 loop spans 16 amino acids. Germline assignment: CDR1 GTSNPN and CDR2 SVGIG (reference sequence). V lost 1 base and J 3 bases, leaving 18 bases between the germline ends. DNA of the CDR3: TGTGCCTGGAGTGACCCCCCACAGGGCATAGACACTGAAGCTTTCTTT. It encodes CAWSDPPQGIDTEAFF.

As for this clone: Distinct nucleotide sequences in the sample also encode this CDR3. The V call is TRBV2, the J call TRBJ2-5; D may be TRBD1 (6 bases). In germline, CDR1 is SNHLY, CDR2 FYNNEI. V lost 5 bases to trimming and J lost 2 bases, with 15 bases between them. The CDR3 loop spans 15 amino acids. This CDR3 reads CASSSLLGTQETQYF. The CDR3, as DNA: TGTGCCAGCAGTTCCCTTCTGGGGACACAAGAGACCCAGTACTTC.

J is TRBJ1-2 and V is TRBV10-2; D remains unclear. Trimming removed 6 bases at V and 6 bases at J, with 14 bases between. The germline V gene encodes CDR1 WSHSY and CDR2 SAAADI. This CDR3 has 13 residues. This CDR3 reads CASSLSTIDGYTF. CDR3 nucleotides: TGCGCCAGCAGCCTTTCGACTATTGATGGCTACACCTTC.

The chain uses TRBV15 and TRBJ2-5; perhaps TRBD2 as D (8 bases). The V end was cut by 2 bases, the J end by 0 bases, with 16 bases between. The germline gives CDR1 LNHNV, CDR2 YYDKDF (reference sequence). The CDR3 is 17 amino acids. The DNA for the CDR3 is TGTGCCACCAGCAGACCGGGGGGGACAGTCTACCAAGAGACCCAGTACTTC. The encoded protein is CATSRPGGTVYQETQYF.

The genes are TRBV25-1 and TRBJ1-1; the D is unclear. The V gene's germline CDR1 is MGHDK and CDR2 SYGVNS. Trimming removed 1 base from V and 4 bases from J, with 13 bases in between. The CDR3 extends over 15 amino acids. The CDR3: CASSELLDGSTEAFF. In DNA, the CDR3 is TGTGCCAGCAGTGAATTGTTGGACGGGAGCACTGAAGCTTTCTTT.

This clone was observed a handful of times. The chain uses TRBV29-1 and TRBJ1-1, with 7 bases identical to TRBD1. The V and J ends lost 6 bases and 4 bases, in that order; junction bases with no gene match: 14. The CDR3 runs 15 residues. Germline V gives CDR1 SQVTM, CDR2 ANQGSEA. The CDR3 protein is CSVDTTGSRGTEAFF. CDR3 in DNA: TGCAGCGTCGACACGACAGGGAGTAGGGGCACTGAAGCTTTCTTT.

The V call is TRBV6-1, the J call TRBJ2-2; possibly TRBD1 for D (5 bases). CDR1 and CDR2 (germline): MNHNS, SASEGT. V dropped 7 bases and J dropped 6 bases, with 15 bases sitting between them. This CDR3 comprises 14 residues. The CDR3 DNA reads as TGTGCCAGCATCGAAAGACAGTTTGCCGGGGAGCTGTTTTTT. It encodes CASIERQFAGELFF.

The chain employs TRBV6-4 and TRBJ2-1; 9 positions match TRBD2. V lost 2 bases to trimming and J lost 9 bases; unmatched junction nucleotides: 5. The CDR3 is made up of 14 amino acids. Germline V gene sequence: CDR1 MRHNA, CDR2 SNTAGT. CDR3 nucleotide sequence: TGTGCCAGCAGTGACGGCGGGGGGGCAGGTGAGCAGTTCTTC. It encodes CASSDGGGAGEQFF.

This clone was picked up many times. DNA for the CDR3: TGCGCCAGCAGCCAAGGGACGGGACAGGGAGTCGGTGGCTACACCTTC. This codes for CASSQGTGQGVGGYTF. The chain employs TRBV4-1 and TRBJ1-2; TRBD1 aligns across 9 bases. CDR1 is MGHRA, CDR2 YSYEKL, per germline. This CDR3 has 16 amino acids. V shed 1 base, J shed 7 bases, and the junction held 10 bases outside the gene matches.

This chain connects TRBV14 to TRBJ1-1; D is unclear. CDR1 SGHDN and CDR2 FVKESK come from the germline V gene. This CDR3 is built from 13 residues. V lost 5 bases and J 4 bases, leaving 11 bases between the germline ends. This CDR3 is CASSIRVSTEAFF. CDR3 coding DNA: TGTGCCAGCAGCATACGGGTCAGCACTGAAGCTTTCTTT.

This rearrangement joins TRBV28 to TRBJ2-2, with a tentative D call TRBD1 (6 bases). The CDR3 length is 14 residues. Looked up from germline, CDR1 is MDHEN and CDR2 is SYDVKM. Trimming left V 5 bases short and J 3 bases short, with 10 bases between. The CDR3 loop reads CASSTDSYTGELFF. CDR3 in DNA: TGTGCCAGCAGTACGGACAGCTACACCGGGGAGCTGTTTTTT.

This clone was seen a few times. The chain uses TRBV7-9 and TRBJ2-5; D might be TRBD2 (5 bases). This CDR3 is 14 amino acids long. Trimming shortened V by 7 bases and J by 5 bases, and 17 bases separated the two germline ends. CDR1 is SEHNR and CDR2 is FQNEAQ in the germline V gene (reference sequence). CDR3 amino acids: CASTPSRAVETQYF. The CDR3 bases are TGTGCCAGCACCCCGTCGCGGGCGGTTGAGACCCAGTACTTC.

V usage is TRBV28 and J usage is TRBJ1-2; D is unclear. Germline CDR1 MDHEN, CDR2 SYDVKM. Trimming took off 6 bases at V and 7 bases at J, with 15 bases between the two ends. The CDR3 spans 13 residues. The CDR3 nucleotides are TGTGCCAGCAGCAAAAGTGGACTGCGTGGCTACACCTTC. Protein product: CASSKSGLRGYTF.

V is TRBV11-3 and J is TRBJ1-1; 8 bases align to TRBD1. Germline V gene lookup returns CDR1 SGHNT and CDR2 YENEEA. The V and J ends lost 5 bases and 3 bases, in that order; junction bases with no gene match: 8. This CDR3 has 15 amino acids. For the CDR3, the DNA is TGTGCCAGCAGCCCCTCAGGGGGCTTGGACACTGAAGCTTTCTTT. As protein: CASSPSGGLDTEAFF.

V usage is TRBV5-1 and J usage is TRBJ2-7, with D perhaps matching TRBD2 (6 bases). The germline V gene encodes CDR1 SGHRS and CDR2 YFSETQ. The CDR3 is 12 residues long. The V end was cut by 2 bases, the J end by 10 bases, with 13 bases between. The CDR3 sequence: CASSFGGVDQYF. Here the CDR3 DNA reads TGCGCCAGCAGCTTCGGAGGGGTGGATCAGTACTTC.